A selection of T cell receptor beta chains follows, all from one sample in a study of blood T cell repertoires in COVID-19. Generated by immunoSEQ multiplex PCR, the TCRdb table keeps only in-frame clones and is missing some. The sample yields 200,000 to 250,000 clones, more than 80% seen once. The sequencing sample was made of PBMCs or T cells enriched from blood (not recorded which). All receptors derive from a man younger than 40 who had recovered from COVID-19. The CDR3 runs from the conserved cysteine through the conserved F or W. Fields, in order: D gene, J gene, clone size, V gene, CDR3 protein, CDR3 DNA. The D gene is left open where the match is weak. The listing skips clone size in some rows; elsewhere it reads once, few, many or a size class.

D: TRBD2; J: TRBJ2-2; size: .; V: TRBV7-9; CDR3: CASSSVLAGVGELFF; DNA: TGTGCCAGCAGCTCCGTGCTAGCGGGAGTGGGGGAGCTGTTTTTT
D: .; J: TRBJ2-2; size: once; V: TRBV5-1; CDR3: CASSGGPAGELFF; DNA: TGCGCCAGCAGCGGAGGACCGGCCGGGGAGCTGTTTTTT
D: TRBD2; J: TRBJ2-7; size: .; V: TRBV9; CDR3: CASSVGASGYISYEQYF; DNA: TGTGCCAGCAGCGTAGGGGCTAGCGGGTACATCTCCTACGAGCAGTACTTC
D: .; J: TRBJ2-2; size: .; V: TRBV5-1; CDR3: CASSLMRTPSPGELFF; DNA: TGCGCCAGCAGCTTGATGCGGACACCCTCCCCCGGGGAGCTGTTTTTT
D: TRBD1; J: TRBJ2-1; size: .; V: TRBV5-3; CDR3: CARSLWLQGGLYNEQFF; DNA: TGTGCCAGAAGCTTGTGGCTACAGGGGGGCCTCTACAATGAGCAGTTCTTC
D: .; J: TRBJ1-2; size: .; V: TRBV4-3; CDR3: CASSQGPENYGYTF; DNA: TGCGCCAGCAGCCAAGGGCCAGAAAACTATGGCTACACCTTC
D: .; J: TRBJ1-4; size: .; V: TRBV4-2; CDR3: CASSQALQGSEKLFF; DNA: TGTGCCAGCAGCCAAGCTTTGCAGGGGAGTGAAAAACTGTTTTTT
D: .; J: TRBJ1-5; size: few; V: TRBV7-9; CDR3: CASSFSQGIGNQPQHF; DNA: TGTGCCAGCAGCTTTTCTCAGGGGATAGGCAATCAGCCCCAACATTTT
D: TRBD1; J: TRBJ1-5; size: .; V: TRBV5-6; CDR3: CASSLGQGGLWSNQPQHF; DNA: TGTGCCAGCAGCTTGGGACAGGGGGGACTTTGGAGCAATCAGCCCCAGCATTTT
D: TRBD2; J: TRBJ2-1; size: .; V: TRBV4-3; CDR3: CASSQDLAGGSYNEQFF; DNA: TGCGCCAGCAGCCAAGATCTGGCGGGAGGGTCCTACAATGAGCAGTTCTTC
D: TRBD1; J: TRBJ2-7; size: few; V: TRBV11-2; CDR3: CASSNRQGTGVSEQYF; DNA: TGTGCCAGCAGCAATAGGCAGGGGACAGGGGTTTCCGAGCAGTACTTC
D: .; J: TRBJ2-3; size: .; V: TRBV2; CDR3: CASSPRAAAPTDTQYF; DNA: TGTGCCAGCAGCCCACGAGCGGCCGCCCCCACAGATACGCAGTATTTT
D: .; J: TRBJ2-1; size: .; V: TRBV28; CDR3: CASSLIRTTSYNEQFF; DNA: TGTGCCAGCAGTTTAATCCGTACTACCTCCTACAATGAGCAGTTCTTC
D: .; J: TRBJ1-1; size: .; V: TRBV5-1; CDR3: CASSLAPSNTEAFF; DNA: TGCGCCAGCAGCTTGGCCCCATCGAACACTGAAGCTTTCTTT
D: .; J: TRBJ1-2; size: .; V: TRBV28; CDR3: CASSLWTFINGYTF; DNA: TGTGCCAGCAGTTTATGGACATTTATAAATGGCTACACCTTC